Listed below are T cell receptor beta chains from one sample, sequenced in a study of blood T cell repertoires in COVID-19. TCRdb's table, derived via immunoSEQ multiplex PCR, lists solely in-frame clones and lacks some. The data hold approximately 200,000 clones, with approximately 81% observed a single time. Specimen: peripheral blood. All receptors derive from a woman of 80 years or more with acute or convalescent COVID-19. The CDR3 runs from the conserved cysteine through the conserved F or W. A D gene is named only where the DNA matches it firmly. Size tells how often a clone was seen (once, few, many) or the class of an expanded clone, and some rows leave it out.

>NA|TRBJ1-1|NA|TRBV5-1
TGCGCCAGCAGCTTGGACGCGGCGGCAGAGAACACTGAAGCTTTCTTT
CASSLDAAAENTEAFF
>TRBD2|TRBJ2-1|NA|TRBV12-5
TGTGCTAGTGGTCCCCCCCAAGCGGGGGGCCGGGGTGAGCAGTTCTTC
CASGPPQAGGRGEQFF
>NA|TRBJ1-4|NA|TRBV21-1
TGTGCCAGCAGCGTCTACGAGAGGGAAACTAATGAAAAACTGTTTTTT
CASSVYERETNEKLFF
>NA|TRBJ1-1|NA|TRBV14
TGTGCCAGCAGCCAAAATGCACAGGTGGGGGAAGCTTTCTTT
CASSQNAQVGEAFF
>NA|TRBJ1-2|NA|TRBV3-1/TRBV3-2
TGTGCCAGCAGCCAAGAGGTCTCCGGGGTTGGCTACACCTTC
CASSQEVSGVGYTF
>NA|TRBJ1-5|NA|TRBV6-6
TGTGCCAGCAGTTTACAAGTTAGCAATCAGCCCCAGCATTTT
CASSLQVSNQPQHF
>NA|TRBJ1-5|NA|TRBV21-1
TGTGCCAGCAGCAAACTAACAGGGGCTATTGGAGGTAGCAATCAGCCCCAGCATTTT
CASSKLTGAIGGSNQPQHF
>TRBD1|TRBJ1-5|NA|TRBV12-3/TRBV12-4
TGTGCCAGCACCGGAACAGGGGATCAGCCCCAGCATTTT
CASTGTGDQPQHF
>NA|TRBJ2-1|NA|TRBV24-1
TGTGCCACCAGCCCGGGACAATCGAATGAGCAGTTCTTC
CATSPGQSNEQFF
>TRBD2|TRBJ2-5|NA|TRBV28
TGTGCCAGCAGCCTCGGGGGACTAGCGGGAGAGACCCAGTACTTC
CASSLGGLAGETQYF
>TRBD1|TRBJ2-1|NA|TRBV29-1
TGCAGCGTTGTTAAGGGGCAGGGGGCCTACAATGAGCAGTTCTTC
CSVVKGQGAYNEQFF
>NA|TRBJ1-2|NA|TRBV27
TGTGCCAGCAGTTTCAGTTCTAACTATGGCTACACCTTC
CASSFSSNYGYTF
>NA|TRBJ2-3|NA|TRBV10-1
TGCGCCAGCAGCATACCTCCTCAGCCGGGGGCAGGCTGCGGGAGACCTACAGATACGCAGTATTTT
CASSIPPQPGAGCGRPTDTQYF
>NA|TRBJ2-7|NA|TRBV11-3
TGTGCCAGCAGCTCAACGGGGGATTCCTACGAGCAGTACTTC
CASSSTGDSYEQYF
>TRBD2|TRBJ2-1|once|TRBV29-1
TGCAGCGGTGGGACTAGCGGGAGTAATGAGCAGTTCTTC
CSGGTSGSNEQFF
>NA|TRBJ2-1|NA|TRBV10-3
TGTGCCATCAGTGAGCTAGTCCCTGAGAACAATGAGCAGTTCTTC
CAISELVPENNEQFF
>NA|TRBJ2-1|once|TRBV11-2
TGTGCCAGCAGCTCGGCGGGACAGAACAATGAGCAGTTCTTC
CASSSAGQNNEQFF
>TRBD2|TRBJ2-3|once|TRBV7-9
TGTGCCAGCAGCTTAGGACATAGCGGGACTACGCAGTATTTT
CASSLGHSGTTQYF
>NA|TRBJ2-5|NA|TRBV11-2
TGTGCCAGCAGCTTAGGCGGGACAGAGGTAGAGACCCAGTACTTC
CASSLGGTEVETQYF
>NA|TRBJ2-7|NA|TRBV5-4
TGTGCCAGCAGCTTGCCGAGCTCCTACGAGCAGTACTTC
CASSLPSSYEQYF
>NA|TRBJ1-4|NA|TRBV25-1
TGTGCCAGCAGTGCCCCCCCGCACAAGGAAAAACTGTTTTTT
CASSAPPHKEKLFF
>NA|TRBJ1-1|NA|TRBV6-1
TGTGCCAGCAGTGAAGGTAAGGTAGGAGGGCCGCGGAACACTGAAGCTTTCTTT
CASSEGKVGGPRNTEAFF
>TRBD1|TRBJ2-2|NA|TRBV30
TGTGCCTGGGCCTGGGACAGGAACACCGGGGAGCTGTTTTTT
CAWAWDRNTGELFF
>NA|TRBJ2-3|NA|TRBV7-3
TGTGCCAGCAGCTTAAGTGGGGGGTGGTCAGATACGCAGTATTTT
CASSLSGGWSDTQYF
>NA|TRBJ2-7|once|TRBV11-1
TGTGCCAGCAGTTCTGAGGTCTACGAGCAGTACTTC
CASSSEVYEQYF
>NA|TRBJ2-7|NA|TRBV7-3
TGTGCCAGCAGCTTATCCCCCCAGGGCAGCTACGAGCAGTACTTC
CASSLSPQGSYEQYF
>NA|TRBJ2-1|NA|TRBV6-5
TGTGCCAGCAGCCCAGGTCTTTACTCGGAGCAGTTCTTC
CASSPGLYSEQFF
>TRBD2|TRBJ2-1|NA|TRBV4-2
TGTGCCAGCAGCCAAGTACGAGCGGGGGGTATTAATGAGCAGTTCTTC
CASSQVRAGGINEQFF
>TRBD2|TRBJ2-1|NA|TRBV5-3
TGTGCCAAGATAGCGGGAGGATTTGGGGAGCAGTTCTTC
CAKIAGGFGEQFF
>TRBD2|TRBJ2-2|NA|TRBV3-1/TRBV3-2
TGTGCCAGCAGCCAAGAGGGACTAGCGCTACAGACCCGGGAGCTGTTTTTT
CASSQEGLALQTRELFF
>NA|TRBJ1-3|NA|TRBV5-1
TGCGCCAGCAGCTTGGAACAGGGCTCTGGAAACACCATATATTTT
CASSLEQGSGNTIYF
>TRBD1|TRBJ2-1|once|TRBV7-3
TGTGCCAGCAGCTTTCAGGGGGCTCAGGATGAGCAGTTCTTC
CASSFQGAQDEQFF
>TRBD2|TRBJ2-7|NA|TRBV7-9
TGTGCCAGCAGAGAGGGACTAGCGGGAACGGGCCACGAGCAGTACTTC
CASREGLAGTGHEQYF
>NA|TRBJ2-7|NA|TRBV19
TGTGCCAGTGGCCAAATGACTGGAGGAGGGCAGTACTTC
CASGQMTGGGQYF
>NA|TRBJ1-1|NA|TRBV25-1
TGTGCCAGCTTAAGCTCCCAGAACACTGAAGCTTTCTTT
CASLSSQNTEAFF